Shown below are 8 T cell receptor beta chains from a single sample sequenced in a study of glioma-infiltrating T cells after dendritic cell vaccination. Here immunoSEQ multiplex PCR was the method, and the copy in TCRdb shows in-frame clones only, minus some. The table includes about 67,000 clones, 81% detected once. The sample was blood, taken before dendritic cell vaccination. The receptors originated from a human donor with glioblastoma.

This clone has only one observation. The chain is built from TRBV27 and TRBJ2-7, with 10 bases fitting TRBD2. CDR1 and CDR2 (germline): MNHEY, SMNVEV (reference sequence). V shed 6 bases and J 6 bases; nucleotides not matched to a gene: 8. This CDR3 comprises 14 residues. The CDR3 region is CASSGSGGAGEQYF. The CDR3, as DNA: TGTGCCAGCAGCGGAAGCGGGGGGGCGGGCGAGCAGTACTTC.

This clone was seen only a few times. V and J are TRBV5-1 and TRBJ2-1; the D is unclear. There are 12 residues in the CDR3. Trimming left V 5 bases short and J 7 bases short, with 10 bases between. Germline CDR1 and CDR2: SGHRS and YFSETQ. CDR3 loop: CASRGDWNEQFF. As DNA, the CDR3 is TGCGCCAGCAGAGGAGATTGGAATGAGCAGTTCTTC.

V usage is TRBV13 and J usage is TRBJ1-5; perhaps TRBD1 as D (5 bases). Germline V CDR1 and CDR2: PRHDT, FYEKMQ (reference sequence). Deletions cut 5 bases from V and 1 base from J, with 9 bases between. The length of the CDR3 is 14 residues. The CDR3 DNA reads as TGTGCCAGCAGCCTAAAGGGGAGCAATCAGCCCCAGCATTTT. Amino acid sequence: CASSLKGSNQPQHF.

The gene calls are TRBV5-6 and TRBJ2-1; tentatively, D is TRBD2 (6 bases). Germline CDR1 is SGHDT and CDR2 is YYEEEE. V lost 5 bases, J lost 10 bases, and 25 bases lay in between. The CDR3 is 16 residues long. The CDR3 loop is CASSQVPMGLLIEQFF. The DNA for the CDR3 is TGTGCCAGCAGTCAGGTCCCTATGGGACTTCTCATCGAGCAGTTCTTC. The whole variable domain, remainder taken from reference TRBV5-6 and TRBJ2-1, is DAGVTQSPTHLIKTRGQQVTLRCSPKSGHDTVSWYQQALGQGPQFIFQYYEEEERQRGNFPDRFSGHQFPNYSSELNVNALLLGDSALYLCASSQVPMGLLIEQFFGPGTRLTVL.

The V call is TRBV7-6, the J call TRBJ2-2; 7 bases are a match to TRBD1. V lost 4 bases and J lost 4; bases outside the gene matches: 3. The CDR3 consists of 14 residues. Germline V gene data show CDR1 as SGHVS and CDR2 as FNYEAQ. This CDR3 reads CASSSTGVTGELFF. Written as DNA, the CDR3 is TGTGCCAGCAGCTCCACAGGGGTCACCGGGGAGCTGTTTTTT. Full variable domain (outside the CDR3, taken from reference TRBV7-6 and TRBJ2-2): GAGVSQSPRYKVTKRGQDVALRCDPISGHVSLYWYRQALGQGPEFLTYFNYEAQQDKSGLPNDRFSAERPEGSISTLTIQRTEQRDSAMYRCASSSTGVTGELFFGEGSRLTVL.

V and J are TRBV11-2 and TRBJ1-1; D is perhaps TRBD1 (5 bases). Germline V gene sequence: CDR1 SGHAT, CDR2 FQNNGV. Trimming removed 3 bases at V and 10 bases at J, with 9 bases between. This CDR3 spans 11 amino acids. The CDR3 is CASSFGGGAFF. CDR3 in DNA: TGTGCCAGCAGCTTTGGGGGAGGAGCTTTCTTT.

The CDR3 region has the DNA TGCGCCAGCAGCTTGGAGGGAGTGGGAAATCAGCCCCAGCATTTT. Translated, it gives CASSLEGVGNQPQHF. V gene TRBV5-1 combines with J gene TRBJ1-5; no reliable D call. Germline V lookup: CDR1 SGHRS, CDR2 YFSETQ. There are 15 residues in the CDR3. Trimming removed 0 bases at V and 4 bases at J, with 11 bases between.

The V call is TRBV2, the J call TRBJ1-6; 8 nucleotides line up with TRBD1. This CDR3 is 15 amino acids long. V lost 6 bases and J lost 3; bases outside the gene matches: 4. Per germline, CDR1 SNHLY and CDR2 FYNNEI. The CDR3 nucleotides are TGTGCCAGCAGCCCAGGACAGGGCTATAATTCACCCCTCCACTTT. This sequence encodes CASSPGQGYNSPLHF.